Listed here are 7 T cell receptor beta chains from one sample, sequenced in a study of a mutant IDH1 vaccine in newly diagnosed glioma. These receptors lack a known antigen. Time point defined: week 11, during vaccination. In the vaccine, a single dose held 300 ug of the mutant IDH1 20-mer peptide, along with topical imiquimod. Generated by immunoSEQ multiplex PCR, the TCRdb table keeps only in-frame clones and is missing some. The top ten clones hold more than 7.5% of a sample with around 27,000 clones, around 77% of them seen once. The sequences come from PBMCs, collected from a glioma patient whose treatment included an IDH1 peptide vaccine. These receptors were taken from a woman aged 18-30 years with glioma.

This sequence joins TRBV15 and TRBJ1-2; D is unresolved. Per germline, CDR1 LNHNV and CDR2 YYDKDF (reference sequence). Deletions cut 3 bases from V and 4 bases from J, with 9 bases between. The length of the CDR3 is 13 residues. The CDR3 here is CATSSQGGYGYTF. The CDR3 DNA follows: TGTGCCACCAGCAGTCAAGGCGGCTATGGCTACACCTTC.

The J gene is TRBJ1-4, the V gene TRBV6-6, with TRBD1 as a possible D gene (5 bases). This CDR3 spans 12 amino acids. Germline values: CDR1 MNHNY, CDR2 SVGAGI (reference sequence). Trimming left V 5 bases short and J 12 bases short, with 13 bases between. The CDR3 nucleotides are TGTGCCAGCAGTAGCCCCACAGGTGAACTGTTTTTT. The encoded protein is CASSSPTGELFF.

The V and J genes are TRBV5-1 and TRBJ1-4; D may be TRBD1 (6 bases). This CDR3 comprises 15 residues. CDR1 is SGHRS and CDR2 is YFSETQ in the germline V gene. Trimming removed 0 bases from V and 6 bases from J, with 12 bases in between. CDR3 amino acids: CASSLAGARDEKLFF. CDR3 nucleotides: TGCGCCAGCAGCTTGGCAGGGGCGAGAGATGAAAAACTGTTTTTT.

The chain combines TRBV29-1 with TRBJ2-7; D unresolved. The length of the CDR3 is 12 residues. Germline V CDR1 and CDR2: SQVTM, ANQGSEA. The V and J ends lost 7 bases and 0 bases respectively, with 10 bases between them. DNA of the CDR3: TGCAGCGCCAACATCGGCTCCTACGAGCAGTACTTC. Translated: CSANIGSYEQYF.

The V and J genes are TRBV18 and TRBJ2-5; D tentatively fits TRBD1 or TRBD2 (6 bases each). V was cut by 6 bases and J by 4 bases, with 18 bases left in between. The germline V gene has CDR1 KGHSH and CDR2 LQKENI. This CDR3 is 15 amino acids long. DNA for the CDR3: TGTGCCAGCTCGCCGGAGGGACAATCCGGAGAGACCCAGTACTTC. Translating gives CASSPEGQSGETQYF.

The chain carries TRBV4-1 and TRBJ2-3; 8 nucleotides align to TRBD1. V lost 0 bases to trimming and J lost 7 bases; unmatched junction nucleotides: 6. The length of the CDR3 is 15 residues. Germline-derived CDR1 and CDR2 are MGHRA and YSYEKL. The CDR3 nucleotides are TGCGCCAGCAGCCAAGATCCGCAGGGGGCGTATACGCAGTATTTT. It specifies CASSQDPQGAYTQYF.

The CDR3 loop is CASSQLHRGPNEKLFF. The CDR3 DNA reads TGCGCCAGCAGCCAATTACACAGGGGCCCTAATGAAAAACTGTTTTTT. J is TRBJ1-4 and V is TRBV4-1, with 7 bases fitting TRBD1. V was pared by 2 bases and J by 3 bases, with 6 bases of the junction left unmatched. This CDR3 has 16 amino acids. Germline-derived CDR1 and CDR2 are MGHRA and YSYEKL.